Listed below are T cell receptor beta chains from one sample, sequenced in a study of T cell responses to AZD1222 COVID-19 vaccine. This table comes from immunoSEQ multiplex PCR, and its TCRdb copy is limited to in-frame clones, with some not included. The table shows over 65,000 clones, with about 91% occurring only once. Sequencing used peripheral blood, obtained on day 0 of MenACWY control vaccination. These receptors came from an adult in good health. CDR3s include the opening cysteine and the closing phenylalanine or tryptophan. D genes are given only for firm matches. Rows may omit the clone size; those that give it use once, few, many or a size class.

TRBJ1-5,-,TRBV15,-,CATSRDGQDHQPQHF,TGTGCCACCAGCAGAGATGGGCAGGATCATCAGCCCCAGCATTTT
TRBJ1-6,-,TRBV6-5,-,CASSYSGSSYNSPLHF,TGTGCCAGCAGTTACTCAGGGAGCTCCTATAATTCACCCCTCCACTTT
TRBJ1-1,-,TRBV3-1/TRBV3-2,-,CASSPGVPHGAFF,TGTGCCAGCAGCCCGGGAGTGCCCCATGGGGCTTTCTTT
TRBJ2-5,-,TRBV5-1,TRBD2,CASSPTGTKETQYF,TGCGCCAGCAGCCCCACCGGGACTAAAGAGACCCAGTACTTC
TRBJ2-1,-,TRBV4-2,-,CASSQEGAGGEGVAVIDGEQFF,TGTGCCAGCAGCCAAGAAGGGGCCGGCGGAGAGGGGGTAGCGGTTATTGACGGTGAGCAGTTCTTC
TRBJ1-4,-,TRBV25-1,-,CASSTGATNEKLFF,TGTGCCAGCAGCACAGGAGCAACTAATGAAAAACTGTTTTTT
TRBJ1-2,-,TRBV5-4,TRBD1,CASSSPDRGGNYGYTF,TGTGCCAGCAGCTCTCCCGACAGGGGCGGCAACTATGGCTACACCTTC
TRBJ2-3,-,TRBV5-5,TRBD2,CASSFGTSGGAGTDTQYF,TGTGCCAGCAGCTTCGGGACTAGCGGGGGGGCTGGAACAGATACGCAGTATTTT
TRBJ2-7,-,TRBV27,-,CASGGARDEQYF,TGTGCCAGCGGGGGGGCCCGGGACGAGCAGTACTTC
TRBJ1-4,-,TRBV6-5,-,CASSYTRTNEKLFF,TGTGCCAGCAGTTATACCAGAACTAATGAAAAACTGTTTTTT
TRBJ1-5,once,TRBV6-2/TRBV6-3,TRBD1,CASSSRRQGRQGHRPQHF,TGTGCCAGCAGTTCCCGCCGACAGGGCAGGCAAGGTCATCGACCCCAGCATTTT
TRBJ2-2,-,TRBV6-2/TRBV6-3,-,CASSYVLFAGELFF,TGTGCCAGCAGTTACGTTCTGTTTGCGGGGGAGCTGTTTTTT
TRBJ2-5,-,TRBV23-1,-,CASSPETQYF,TGCGCCAGCAGTCCCGAGACCCAGTACTTC
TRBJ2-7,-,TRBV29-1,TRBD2,CSAGSGTHEQYF,TGCAGCGCGGGGAGCGGGACCCACGAGCAGTACTTC
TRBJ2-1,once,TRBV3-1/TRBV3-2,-,CASSQDTGGFNEQFF,TGTGCCAGCAGCCAAGACACTGGGGGTTTCAATGAGCAGTTCTTC
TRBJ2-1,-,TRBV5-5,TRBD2,CASSLEVGRTFGEQFF,TGTGCCAGCAGCTTGGAAGTCGGGAGGACTTTTGGTGAGCAGTTCTTC
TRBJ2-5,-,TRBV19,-,CASSHPPNQETQYF,TGTGCCAGTAGTCACCCCCCAAATCAAGAGACCCAGTACTTC
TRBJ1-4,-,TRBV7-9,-,CASSLGGRQGVEKLFF,TGTGCCAGCAGCTTAGGGGGACGGCAGGGCGTAGAAAAACTGTTTTTT
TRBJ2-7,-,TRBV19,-,CASSIRTDSYEQYF,TGTGCCAGTAGTATAAGGACAGATTCCTACGAGCAGTACTTC
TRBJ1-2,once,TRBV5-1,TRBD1,CASSLTSGTARRYGYTF,TGCGCCAGCAGCCTAACCTCTGGGACAGCTCGGCGCTATGGCTACACCTTC
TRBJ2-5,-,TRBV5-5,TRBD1,CASSSGTVRETQYF,TGTGCCAGCAGCTCCGGGACAGTAAGAGAGACCCAGTACTTC
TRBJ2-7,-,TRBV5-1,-,CASSFDSSYEQYF,TGCGCCAGCAGCTTTGACAGCTCCTACGAGCAGTACTTC
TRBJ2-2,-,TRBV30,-,CAWRGTHGELFF,TGTGCCTGGAGGGGGACTCACGGGGAGCTGTTTTTT
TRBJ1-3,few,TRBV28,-,CASSFAGLDGNTIYF,TGTGCCAGCAGTTTCGCAGGGCTGGATGGAAACACCATATATTTT
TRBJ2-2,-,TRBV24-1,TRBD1,CATSGTANTGELFF,TGTGCCACTTCCGGGACAGCTAACACCGGGGAGCTGTTTTTT
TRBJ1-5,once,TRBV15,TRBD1,CATSRGQGNQPQHF,TGTGCCACCAGCAGAGGACAGGGGAATCAGCCCCAGCATTTT
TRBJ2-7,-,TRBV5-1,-,CASSLQGFAEQYF,TGCGCCAGCAGCTTACAGGGTTTCGCCGAGCAGTACTTC
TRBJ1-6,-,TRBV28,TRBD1,CASSFPGQGGSPLHF,TGTGCCAGCAGTTTCCCGGGACAGGGGGGTTCACCCCTCCACTTT
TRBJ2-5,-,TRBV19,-,CASSTAGEETQYF,TGTGCCAGTAGTACTGCAGGGGAAGAGACCCAGTACTTC
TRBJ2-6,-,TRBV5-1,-,CASSPPPVLTSSGANVLTF,TGCGCCAGCAGCCCGCCCCCTGTACTTACCTCCTCTGGGGCCAACGTCCTGACTTTC
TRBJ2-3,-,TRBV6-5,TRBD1,CASSEDRGGFGTQYF,TGTGCCAGCAGCGAGGACAGGGGGGGTTTTGGTACGCAGTATTTT
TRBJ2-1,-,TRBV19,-,CASSVGGQSYNEQFF,TGTGCCAGTAGTGTGGGGGGACAGTCTTACAATGAGCAGTTCTTC
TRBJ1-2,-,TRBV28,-,CASRTTGYGYTF,TGTGCCAGCAGGACTACTGGGTATGGCTACACCTTC
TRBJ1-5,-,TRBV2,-,CASSRRGDQPQHF,TGTGCCAGCAGCCGGAGGGGGGATCAGCCCCAGCATTTT
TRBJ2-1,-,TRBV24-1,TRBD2,CATSLAGGPLGEQFF,TGTGCCACCAGTTTAGCGGGAGGGCCTCTAGGTGAGCAGTTCTTC